The text below deals with one T cell receptor (beta chain). The target antigen is unknown. The sample comes from a study of cytomegalovirus exposure and HLA in healthy donors. Points from the study as a whole: It was 164 TCR beta chains that were listed as cytomegalovirus-associated. Using the classifier, cytomegalovirus status was reportedly diagnosed with high specificity and sensitivity.

V lost 4 bases, J lost 0 bases, and 15 bases lay in between. This CDR3 comprises 16 residues. Germline CDR1 and CDR2: LGHNA and YSLEER. PCR amplification relied on 60 Vbeta primers (plus 13 Jbeta primers). The table came from immunoSEQ multiplex PCR; TCRdb's copy has only in-frame clones and leaves some out. The sample yields 80,000 or so clones, under 80% seen once. Sequencing was carried out using PBMCs. The source is a male donor in good health and CMV-seropositive. J is TRBJ1-1 and V is TRBV4-3; D not certain. In DNA form, the CDR3 reads TGCGCCAGCAGCCTGGGCAGGCGATTTATGAACACTGAAGCTTTCTTT. This sequence encodes CASSLGRRFMNTEAFF.